The clone carrying this T cell receptor beta chain has more than one count but fewer than ten. The antigen is unknown. Researchers ran the PCR with 60 Vbeta and 13 Jbeta primers. TCRdb's copy holds only in-frame clones and misses some; the assay was immunoSEQ multiplex PCR. In the table there are some 120,000 clones, roughly 68% of which are singletons. This entry comes from a study of cytomegalovirus exposure and HLA in healthy donors. Overall study results and limits: Reports indicated that the classifier achieved high specificity and sensitivity in diagnosing cytomegalovirus status. Highly shared sequence variants in one cluster were likely a sequencing artifact. The study recorded around 160 TCR beta chains that were cytomegalovirus-associated. Earlier findings revealed that most TCR beta V segments proved productive either about 87% or about 30% of the time.

Germline CDR1 and CDR2: SNHLY and FYNNEI. The CDR3 consists of 15 residues. V shed 10 bases and J 4 bases; nucleotides not matched to a gene: 13. This clonotype was obtained from a man aged 25-45 years in good health and CMV-seropositive. The sample comprised PBMCs. The rearrangement uses TRBV2 and TRBJ2-1, with TRBD2 identical over 7 bases. In DNA form, the CDR3 reads TGTGCCACCCGGCTCGGGGGAGGGAATTACAATGAGCAGTTCTTC. Its translation is CATRLGGGNYNEQFF.